Below, 22 T cell receptor beta chains from the same sample are listed, as sequenced in a study of cytomegalovirus exposure and HLA in healthy donors. Sequenced by immunoSEQ multiplex PCR; TCRdb stores in-frame clones only, minus some. The table records 300,000 to 350,000 clones, 88% of them present only once. The sequenced material came from PBMCs. Source of these receptors: a man aged 25 to 40 in good health and CMV-seronegative.

The chain recombines TRBV5-1 with TRBJ1-4; D perhaps matches TRBD1 (5 bases). The V end lost 0 bases, the J end lost 5 bases, and 11 bases lay between the germline ends. The CDR3 spans 15 residues. Germline values: CDR1 SGHRS, CDR2 YFSETQ. CDR3 sequence: CASSLGDRQNEKLFF. Written as DNA, the CDR3 is TGCGCCAGCAGCTTGGGTGACAGACAAAATGAAAAACTGTTTTTT. Drawing the rest from reference TRBV5-1 and TRBJ1-4, the complete variable domain is KAGVTQTPRYLIKTRGQQVTLSCSPISGHRSVSWYQQTPGQGLQFLFEYFSETQRNKGNFPGRFSGRQFSNSRSEMNVSTLELGDSALYLCASSLGDRQNEKLFFGSGTQLSVL.

This sequence joins TRBV5-4 and TRBJ1-1, with a weak D call TRBD1 (5 bases). V dropped 2 bases and J dropped 0 bases, with 8 bases sitting between them. Germline-derived CDR1 and CDR2 are SGHNT and YYREEE (reference sequence). The CDR3 is 14 amino acids. The CDR3 DNA reads TGTGCCAGCAGCTTCGACAGACTGAACACTGAAGCTTTCTTT. This codes for CASSFDRLNTEAFF. Full variable domain (outside the CDR3, taken from reference TRBV5-4 and TRBJ1-1): ETGVTQSPTHLIKTRGQQVTLRCSSQSGHNTVSWYQQALGQGPQFIFQYYREEENGRGNFPPRFSGLQFPNYSSELNVNALELDDSALYLCASSFDRLNTEAFFGQGTRLTVV.

The chain recombines TRBV5-1 with TRBJ1-5, with TRBD1 as a possible D gene (5 bases). Germline CDR1 is SGHRS and CDR2 is YFSETQ. This CDR3 region has 14 residues. V was cut by 0 bases and J by 4 bases, with 8 bases left in between. Here the CDR3 reads CASSLAAGNQPQHF. In DNA form, the CDR3 reads TGCGCCAGCAGCTTGGCCGCAGGGAATCAGCCCCAGCATTTT.

This clone appeared a few times. The chain employs TRBV5-6 and TRBJ1-1, with 7 bases aligning to TRBD1. Germline loops: CDR1 SGHDT, CDR2 YYEEEE. V dropped 2 bases and J dropped 0; count of bases not matched to a gene: 13. The CDR3 loop spans 18 amino acids. The chain's CDR3 is CASSFGQGDISMNTEAFF. CDR3 DNA sequence: TGTGCCAGCAGCTTCGGTCAGGGGGACATCTCTATGAACACTGAAGCTTTCTTT.

The rearrangement uses TRBV7-8 and TRBJ1-4; perhaps TRBD1 as D (5 bases). This CDR3 is built from 14 residues. V was trimmed by 6 bases and J by 1 base, leaving 9 bases between them. Germline V CDR1 and CDR2: SGHVS, FQNEAQ. CDR3 sequence (DNA): TGTGCCAGCAGACAAAGGGGAACTAATGAAAAACTGTTTTTT. This encodes CASRQRGTNEKLFF. The variable domain in full, with the rest retrieved from reference TRBV7-8 and TRBJ1-4, is GAGVSQSPRYKVAKRGQDVALRCDPISGHVSLFWYQQALGQGPEFLTYFQNEAQLDKSGLPSDRFFAERPEGSVSTLKIQRTQQEDSAVYLCASRQRGTNEKLFFGSGTQLSVL.

This clone was seen a few times. This chain joins TRBV9 and TRBJ1-3; D remains ambiguous. The CDR3 runs to 16 residues. V dropped 0 bases and J dropped 5 bases, with 15 bases sitting between them. Germline V gives CDR1 SGDLS, CDR2 YYNGEE. The CDR3 spells CASSVDLGGRRNTIYF. The CDR3 nucleotides are TGTGCCAGCAGCGTAGATCTGGGAGGGCGGAGAAACACCATATATTTT.

This clone was counted once. The chain links TRBV10-3 to TRBJ2-3; 10 nucleotides match TRBD1. The trim removed 6 bases at V and 3 bases at J, leaving 0 bases unmatched. The CDR3 runs 13 residues. CDR1 and CDR2 (germline): ENHRY, SYGVKD. The CDR3 sequence: CAIRDRGTDTQYF. The DNA for the CDR3 is TGTGCCATCAGGGACAGGGGGACAGATACGCAGTATTTT.

CDR3 in amino acids: CASSLGVLRDRGSEKLFF. In nucleotides, the CDR3 is TGTGCCAGCAGCTTAGGAGTTCTTAGGGACAGAGGGAGTGAAAAACTGTTTTTT. This chain links TRBV7-9 with TRBJ1-4; TRBD1 matches 7 bases. CDR1 and CDR2 (germline): SEHNR, FQNEAQ (reference sequence). Germline trimming cut 1 base from V and 7 bases from J; bases unmatched to any gene: 15. CDR3 size: 18 residues.

CDR3: CASSYGTVLGGGAGETQYF. CDR3 sequence (DNA): TGTGCCAGCAGCTATGGGACAGTTTTGGGCGGGGGGGCCGGTGAGACCCAGTACTTC. The gene calls are TRBV7-6 and TRBJ2-5, with TRBD2 identical over 9 bases. The CDR3 is made up of 19 amino acids. With V trimmed by 4 bases and J by 5 bases, 20 bases remained unmatched. Germline values: CDR1 SGHVS, CDR2 FNYEAQ. The variable domain in full, completed from reference TRBV7-6 and TRBJ2-5, reads GAGVSQSPRYKVTKRGQDVALRCDPISGHVSLYWYRQALGQGPEFLTYFNYEAQQDKSGLPNDRFSAERPEGSISTLTIQRTEQRDSAMYRCASSYGTVLGGGAGETQYFGPGTRLLVL.

This rearrangement joins TRBV5-4 to TRBJ2-3, with D maybe TRBD1 (6 bases). The CDR3 is made up of 15 amino acids. V was shortened by 5 bases and J by 4 bases, with 17 bases between the two germline ends. In germline, CDR1 is SGHNT, CDR2 YYREEE (reference sequence). The CDR3 protein is CASRQDRTAADTQYF. In DNA form, the CDR3 reads TGTGCCAGCAGGCAGGACAGAACGGCCGCAGATACGCAGTATTTT.

The CDR3 DNA reads TGTGCCAGCAGCTTGAGGGCGGGAGGCTCACCCCTCCACTTT. Translating gives CASSLRAGGSPLHF. The chain is built from TRBV5-4 and TRBJ1-6; D gene unclear. The germline CDR1 and CDR2 sequences are SGHNT and YYREEE (reference sequence). Trimming removed 1 base at V and 10 bases at J, with 12 bases between. The CDR3 extends over 14 amino acids.

In this sample, this clone turned up once. The chain uses TRBV4-3 and TRBJ2-3; 7 bases fit TRBD2. V was clipped by 4 bases and J by 2 bases; unmatched bases: 6. The CDR3 runs 15 residues. Germline CDR1 LGHNA, CDR2 YSLEER. The CDR3 DNA follows: TGCGCCAGCAGCCGGAACAGCGGGAACACAGATACGCAGTATTTT. It yields the protein CASSRNSGNTDTQYF.

The gene calls are TRBV15 and TRBJ2-5, with 12 bases identical to TRBD1. The CDR3 has 16 amino acids. The ends lost 0 bases at V and 4 bases at J; junction bases unmatched: 3. The germline CDR1 and CDR2 sequences are LNHNV and YYDKDF (reference sequence). The CDR3 DNA sequence: TGTGCCACCAGCAGAGATGGGACAGGGGGCCTAGAGACCCAGTACTTC. Translating it yields CATSRDGTGGLETQYF.

The chain links TRBV18 to TRBJ1-1; 8 bases fit TRBD1. The CDR3 runs to 15 residues. Losses at the gene ends were 4 bases for V and 3 bases for J; bases not matched to a gene: 7. The V gene's germline CDR1 is KGHSH and CDR2 LQKENI. CDR3 bases: TGTGCCAGCTCACTTCGGACAGGGTTGGACACTGAAGCTTTCTTT. Translated, it gives CASSLRTGLDTEAFF.

The chain carries TRBV7-8 and TRBJ1-4, with D tentatively TRBD1 (5 bases). CDR3 size: 16 residues. Trimming shortened V by 5 bases and J by 3 bases, and 16 bases separated the two germline ends. Germline lookup yields CDR1 SGHVS and CDR2 FQNEAQ. The CDR3 DNA reads TGTGCCAGCAGCATAGGTTTAGTACAGGCTAATGAAAAACTGTTTTTT. Translated: CASSIGLVQANEKLFF.

The CDR3 loop is CASTLGGEIDWATNEKLFF. The CDR3 nucleotides read TGTGCCAGCACCTTAGGGGGAGAAATAGACTGGGCAACTAATGAAAAACTGTTTTTT. The J gene is TRBJ1-4, the V gene TRBV21-1; the table assigns TRBD1, which was not confirmed against the DNA. TRBV21-1 is listed as a pseudogene. The CDR3 totals 19 residues.

The V call is TRBV19, the J call TRBJ1-1; D might be TRBD1 (6 bases). This CDR3 region has 18 residues. CDR1 is LNHDA, CDR2 SQIVND, per germline (reference sequence). V lost 6 bases and J lost 1, with 24 bases in between. The DNA for the CDR3 is TGTGCCAGTAGCACCTCCCCGGGCAGGGGTAATAAGAACACTGAAGCTTTCTTT. Translated: CASSTSPGRGNKNTEAFF.

This clone has just a few counts. This chain joins TRBV25-1 and TRBJ2-7, with 8 bases lining up with TRBD1. Trimming removed 5 bases from V and 3 bases from J; junction bases left unmatched: 3. This CDR3 has 13 residues. CDR1 MGHDK and CDR2 SYGVNS come from the germline V gene. The CDR3 DNA sequence: TGTGCCAGCAGTCCGGGACAGGTCTACGAGCAGTACTTC. Residues: CASSPGQVYEQYF.

This chain joins TRBV6-1 and TRBJ2-3; 11 bases map to TRBD2. From germline, CDR1 is MNHNS and CDR2 SASEGT. The CDR3 is 16 amino acids. V shed 1 base, J shed 8 bases, and the junction held 8 bases outside the gene matches. The chain's CDR3 is CASSEGPGTSGSTQYF. The CDR3 DNA reads TGTGCCAGCAGTGAAGGTCCCGGGACTAGCGGTTCTACGCAGTATTTT.

J is TRBJ1-2 and V is TRBV5-6; TRBD1 matches at 7 bases. Germline CDR1 reads SGHDT; CDR2 reads YYEEEE. The ends lost 5 bases at V and 0 bases at J; junction bases unmatched: 4. CDR3 length: 14 residues. The CDR3 protein is CASRRGRANYGYTF. The CDR3 DNA is TGTGCCAGCAGGAGGGGGCGAGCTAACTATGGCTACACCTTC.

The chain links TRBV2 to TRBJ1-5, with D perhaps matching TRBD1 (6 bases). The CDR3 loop spans 14 amino acids. Looked up from germline, CDR1 is SNHLY and CDR2 is FYNNEI. V was cut by 3 bases and J by 9 bases, with 15 bases left in between. The CDR3 coding sequence is TGTGCCAGCAGTGAGTGGCAGGGGATGCTGCCCCAGCATTTT. Translated: CASSEWQGMLPQHF.

The CDR3 bases are TGTGCCAGCAGCTTGGGGCTAGCGGGGGGGGAGATGGAGCAGTTCTTC. It codes for CASSLGLAGGEMEQFF. This rearrangement joins TRBV11-2 to TRBJ2-1; 12 bases are shared with TRBD2. Germline CDR1 SGHAT, CDR2 FQNNGV. This CDR3 has 16 amino acids. V shed 3 bases, J shed 10 bases, and the junction held 10 bases outside the gene matches.